Following are 13 T cell receptor beta chains from one sample sequenced in a study of monozygotic twins with inflammatory bowel disease. TCRdb reprocessed the 5' RACE reads and keeps a single row for each CDR3 protein, giving no DNA. The table for this sample gives roughly 170,000 distinct CDR3 sequences. Sequenced material: blood. These receptor sequences come from a human donor with ulcerative colitis or Crohn's disease, or a healthy co-twin of an affected twin (not recorded which).

V is TRBV6-5 and J is TRBJ2-1; TCRdb's D call of TRBD1 is untestable without DNA. Germline-derived CDR1 and CDR2 are MNHEY and SVGAGI. The length of the CDR3 is 15 residues. CDR3 loop: CASSYAGASDNEQFF.

The chain combines TRBV5-6 with TRBJ1-6; TCRdb picks TRBD1, but there is no DNA to check that call. Germline assignment: CDR1 SGHDT and CDR2 YYEEEE. The CDR3 extends over 16 amino acids. CDR3 amino acids: CASSPRGQGGIRSLHF.

The rearrangement joins TRBV29-1 to TRBJ1-2; without DNA, the TCRdb call of TRBD1 cannot be checked. The CDR3 covers 13 residues. Germline V lookup: CDR1 SQVTM, CDR2 ANQGSEA. This CDR3 reads CSVGDTYNYGYTF.

This chain links TRBV10-3 with TRBJ2-1; TCRdb's D call, TRBD2, is unchecked because there is no DNA. Per germline, CDR1 ENHRY and CDR2 SYGVKD. This CDR3 is 16 amino acids long. The chain's CDR3 is CAISESTGGSRDEQFF.

The rearrangement uses TRBV5-5 and TRBJ2-6; TCRdb's D call, TRBD1, is unchecked because there is no DNA. The germline V gene encodes CDR1 SGHKS and CDR2 YYEKEE (reference sequence). This CDR3 has 16 residues. The CDR3 here is CASSTTGSAGANVLTF.

This chain connects TRBV7-9 to TRBJ1-4. Germline lookup yields CDR1 SEHNR and CDR2 FQNEAQ (reference sequence). CDR3 size: 16 residues. The CDR3 loop reads CASSRAAGPINEKLFF. Full variable domain (missing parts from reference TRBV7-9 and TRBJ1-4): DTGVSQNPRHKITKRGQNVTFRCDPISEHNRLYWYRQTLGQGPEFLTYFQNEAQLEKSRLLSDRFSAERPKGSFSTLEIQRTEQGDSAMYLCASSRAAGPINEKLFFGSGTQLSVL.

This sequence joins TRBV7-6 and TRBJ2-1; TCRdb's assignment of TRBD1 cannot be checked, as there is no DNA. The germline gives CDR1 SGHVS, CDR2 FNYEAQ. The CDR3 runs 13 residues. Here the CDR3 reads CASSLERGSDQFF.

The chain joins TRBV6-1 to TRBJ1-6; TCRdb picks TRBD1, but there is no DNA to check that call. The CDR3 contains 13 residues. Per the germline V gene, CDR1 is MNHNS and CDR2 is SASEGT. CDR3 sequence: CASIGRVNSPLHF.

The chain is built from TRBV7-9 and TRBJ1-2. Looked up from germline, CDR1 is SEHNR and CDR2 is FQNEAQ (reference sequence). There are 13 residues in the CDR3. This CDR3 is CASSLSEGHGYTF. The full variable domain, completed using reference TRBV7-9 and TRBJ1-2, is DTGVSQNPRHKITKRGQNVTFRCDPISEHNRLYWYRQTLGQGPEFLTYFQNEAQLEKSRLLSDRFSAERPKGSFSTLEIQRTEQGDSAMYLCASSLSEGHGYTFGSGTRLTVV.

V usage is TRBV18 and J usage is TRBJ1-5; TCRdb's D gene call, TRBD1, goes unchecked for lack of DNA. The CDR3 is 17 residues long. Germline CDR1 and CDR2: KGHSH and LQKENI. The CDR3 here is CASSPGALDRTNQPQHF.

This chain connects TRBV4-1 to TRBJ2-7; there is no DNA to check the TCRdb D call of TRBD2. Germline V gene data show CDR1 as MGHRA and CDR2 as YSYEKL. This CDR3 has 15 residues. This CDR3 reads CASSPGLAGTYEQYF.

The V call is TRBV5-1, the J call TRBJ2-6; TCRdb names TRBD1, which stays unverified in the absence of DNA. The CDR3 consists of 14 residues. From germline, CDR1 is SGHRS and CDR2 YFSETQ. CDR3 amino acids: CASSSPTGINVLTF.

The chain employs TRBV7-2 and TRBJ2-1; TCRdb outputs TRBD2, but without DNA this stays unchecked. The V gene's germline CDR1 is SGHTA and CDR2 FQGNSA. The CDR3 spans 16 residues. The CDR3 reads CASSQRTSQTYNEQFF.